This T cell receptor beta chain was captured in a study of T cell repertoires in cytomegalovirus infection. One entry per CDR3 protein, called by TCRdb with MiXCR from the reads. The table shows about 110,000 distinct CDR3 sequences, with less than 55% occurring only once. CDR1 and CDR2 from the germline V gene are MDHEN and SYDVKM. The CDR3 length is 14 residues. V dropped 3 bases and J dropped 1 base, with 10 bases sitting between them. Concerning this clonotype itself: The target antigen is unknown.

The chain employs TRBV28 and TRBJ2-7; D gene uncertain. Sample: CD8+ T cells from cultured PBMCs, taken from culture after CMV antigen stimulation. The sequence was collected from a human donor in good health (CMV status not recorded). Some clones in this sample may be carry-over from other donors' samples. Here the CDR3 DNA reads TGTGCCAGCAGTTTGAAACCCAGGTCCTACGAGCAGTACTTC. Translation: CASSLKPRSYEQYF.